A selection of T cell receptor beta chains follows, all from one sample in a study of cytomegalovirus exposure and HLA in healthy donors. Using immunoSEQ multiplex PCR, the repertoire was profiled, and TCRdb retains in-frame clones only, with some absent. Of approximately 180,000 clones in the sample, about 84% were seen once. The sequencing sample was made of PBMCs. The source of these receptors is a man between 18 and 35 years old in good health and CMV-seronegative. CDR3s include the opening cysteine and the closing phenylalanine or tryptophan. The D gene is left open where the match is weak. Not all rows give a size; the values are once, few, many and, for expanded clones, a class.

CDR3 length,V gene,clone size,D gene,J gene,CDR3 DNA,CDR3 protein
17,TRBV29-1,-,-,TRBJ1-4,TGCAGCGCCCAAATTCCGGGACACACGCGGCGTGATGAAAAACTGTTTTTT,CSAQIPGHTRRDEKLFF
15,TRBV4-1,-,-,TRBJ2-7,TGCGCCAGCAGCCATAACCTTGGACAGCCCTACGAGCAGTACTTC,CASSHNLGQPYEQYF
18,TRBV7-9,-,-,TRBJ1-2,TGTGCCAGCAGCTCCGACCTCCCGGACAGCGCCGGATACAATGGCTACACCTTC,CASSSDLPDSAGYNGYTF
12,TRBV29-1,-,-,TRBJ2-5,TGCAGCGTTCGACAGGCTCAAGAGACCCAGTACTTC,CSVRQAQETQYF
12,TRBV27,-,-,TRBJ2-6,TGTGCCAGCAGTTTAGGAGGGAACGTCCTGACTTTC,CASSLGGNVLTF
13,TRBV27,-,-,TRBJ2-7,TGTGCCAGCCAGGGGGGCGGGACCTACGAGCAGTACTTC,CASQGGGTYEQYF
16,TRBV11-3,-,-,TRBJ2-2,TGTGCCAGCAGCTTAGGGCTAGCACAGAACACCGGGGAGCTGTTTTTT,CASSLGLAQNTGELFF
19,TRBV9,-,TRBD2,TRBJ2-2,TGTGCCAGCAGCGTAGGTCTGGGACTAGCGGGAGACGGCACCGGGGAGCTGTTTTTT,CASSVGLGLAGDGTGELFF
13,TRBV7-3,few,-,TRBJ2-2,TGTGCCAGCAGCTCACAGGCCACCGGGGAGCTGTTTTTT,CASSSQATGELFF
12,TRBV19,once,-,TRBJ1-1,TGTGCCAGTCAACGGGGGAACACTGAAGCTTTCTTT,CASQRGNTEAFF
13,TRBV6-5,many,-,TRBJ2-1,TGTGCCAGCGGGGCTAGCGAAGACAATGAGCAGTTCTTC,CASGASEDNEQFF
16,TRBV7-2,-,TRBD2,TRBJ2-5,TGTGCCAGCAGCTTAACGGGAGGCGGCTACCAAGAGACCCAGTACTTC,CASSLTGGGYQETQYF
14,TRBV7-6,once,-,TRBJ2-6,TGTGCCAGCAGCTTATATACTGGGGCCAACGTCCTGACTTTC,CASSLYTGANVLTF
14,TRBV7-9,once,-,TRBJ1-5,TGTGCCAGCAGCCAGACAGGCCCCAATCAGCCCCAGCATTTT,CASSQTGPNQPQHF
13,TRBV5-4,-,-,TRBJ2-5,TGTGCCAGCAGCCTAGGGCCAGAAGCGGCCCAGTACTTC,CASSLGPEAAQYF
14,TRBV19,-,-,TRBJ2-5,TGTGCCAGTAGTATGGGGCAGGGCCAAGAGACCCAGTACTTC,CASSMGQGQETQYF
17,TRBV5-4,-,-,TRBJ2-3,TGTGCCAGCAGACTCGATCTCCCGATCGCTAGCACAGATACGCAGTATTTT,CASRLDLPIASTDTQYF
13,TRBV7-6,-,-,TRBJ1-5,TGTGCCAGCAGCGGGCAAAACAATCAGCCCCAGCATTTT,CASSGQNNQPQHF
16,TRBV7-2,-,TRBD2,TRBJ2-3,TGTGCCAGCAGCCCTACTAGCGGGCAAAGCACAGATACGCAGTATTTT,CASSPTSGQSTDTQYF
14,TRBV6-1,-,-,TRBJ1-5,TGTGCCAGCTCAGGGGTCTGGATAAGTCAGCCCCAGCATTTT,CASSGVWISQPQHF
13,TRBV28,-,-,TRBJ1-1,TGTGCCAGCAGTTTGTCCTGGAACACTGAAGCTTTCTTT,CASSLSWNTEAFF
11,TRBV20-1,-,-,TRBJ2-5,TGCAGTGCTAGAGGGGCGGAGACCCAGTACTTC,CSARGAETQYF
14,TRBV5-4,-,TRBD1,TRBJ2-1,TGTGCCAGCAGCTCGAGACAGGGATACAATGAGCAGTTCTTC,CASSSRQGYNEQFF
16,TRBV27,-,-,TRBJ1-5,TGTGCCAGCAGTCCCCTCAACCCCTATAGCAATCAGCCCCAGCATTTT,CASSPLNPYSNQPQHF
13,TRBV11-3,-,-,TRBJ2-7,TGTGCCTCTGGCGGTTTGAGCTCCTACGAGCAGTACTTC,CASGGLSSYEQYF
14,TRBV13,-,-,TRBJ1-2,TGTGCCAGCAGCTCGCGATGGACAGACAAAGGCTACACCTTC,CASSSRWTDKGYTF
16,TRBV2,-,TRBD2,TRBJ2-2,TGTGCCAGCAGCGTCCGGACTAGCGGGAGCTCCGGGGAGCTGTTTTTT,CASSVRTSGSSGELFF
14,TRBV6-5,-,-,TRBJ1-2,TGTGCCAGCAGGGGCAGCCTTACCGCCTATGGCTACACCTTC,CASRGSLTAYGYTF
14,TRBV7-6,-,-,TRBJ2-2,TGTGCCAGCAGCTCCGCAGGTTACACCGGGGAGCTGTTTTTT,CASSSAGYTGELFF
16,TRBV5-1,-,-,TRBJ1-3,TGCGCCAGCAGCTTGAATGGGGCTGACTCTGGAAACACCATATATTTT,CASSLNGADSGNTIYF
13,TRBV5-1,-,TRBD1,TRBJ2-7,TGCGCCAGCAGCACGGACAGGGCCTACGAGCAGTACTTC,CASSTDRAYEQYF
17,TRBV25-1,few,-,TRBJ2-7,TGTGCCAGCAGTGAATACGTAGAGGGCAGGGAGGTAAACGAGCAGTACTTC,CASSEYVEGREVNEQYF
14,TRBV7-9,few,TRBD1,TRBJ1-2,TGTGCCAGCAGCGAACCCTGGACAGGGGAAGGCTACACCTTC,CASSEPWTGEGYTF
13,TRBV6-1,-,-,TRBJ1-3,TGTGCCAGCAGTGTCTTAGGACTTGTCGCCATATATTTT,CASSVLGLVAIYF
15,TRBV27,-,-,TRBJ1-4,TGTGCCAGCAGTTTAGGCGGCCGGTGGAATGAAAAACTGTTTTTT,CASSLGGRWNEKLFF
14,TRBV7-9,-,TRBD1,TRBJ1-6,TGTGCCAGCAGCTATGGGGACAGTAATTCACCCCTCCACTTT,CASSYGDSNSPLHF
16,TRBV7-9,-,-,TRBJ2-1,TGTGCCAGCAGCCTTTTGGCGGGGGCCTACTACAATGAGCAGTTCTTC,CASSLLAGAYYNEQFF
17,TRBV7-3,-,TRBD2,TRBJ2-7,TGTGCCAGCAGCTTAGGGCCCAGGCGGGAGGGAACCTACGAGCAGTACTTC,CASSLGPRREGTYEQYF
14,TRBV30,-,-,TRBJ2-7,TGTGCCTGGAGCGTGGCAGGGATCACCTACGGGCAGTACTTC,CAWSVAGITYGQYF
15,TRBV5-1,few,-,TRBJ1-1,TGCGCCAGCAGCTTACAGGGTGAGCTGGTCACTGAAGCTTTCTTT,CASSLQGELVTEAFF
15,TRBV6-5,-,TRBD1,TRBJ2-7,TGTGCCAGCAGCGAGAACACAGGGGTACCCTACGAGCAGTACTTC,CASSENTGVPYEQYF
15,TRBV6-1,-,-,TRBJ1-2,TGTGCCAGCAGTGAATTCGGACAGACCAACTATGGCTACACCTTC,CASSEFGQTNYGYTF
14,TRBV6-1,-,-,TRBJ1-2,TGTGCCAGCACCGCTGTGGTTGCCGGGTATGGCTACACCTTC,CASTAVVAGYGYTF
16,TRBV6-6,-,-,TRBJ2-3,TGTGCCAGCAGCCAGACAGGTCGAGGGAGCACAGATACGCAGTATTTT,CASSQTGRGSTDTQYF
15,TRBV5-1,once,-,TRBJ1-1,TGCGCCAGCAGCATTAACAGGGCTTTGGGAACTGAAGCTTTCTTT,CASSINRALGTEAFF
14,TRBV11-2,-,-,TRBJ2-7,TGTGCCAGCAGCCCCTCCGGGTTCTCTTACGAGCAGTACTTC,CASSPSGFSYEQYF
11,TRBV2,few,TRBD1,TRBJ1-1,TGTGCCAGGGGGACAGCAACTGAAGCTTTCTTT,CARGTATEAFF
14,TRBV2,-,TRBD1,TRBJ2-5,TGTGCCAGCAGAGTGGGACAGGCTCAAGAGACCCAGTACTTC,CASRVGQAQETQYF
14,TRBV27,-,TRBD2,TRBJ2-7,TGTGCCAGCGGCACGGGACTAGCCGCCTACGAGCAGTACTTC,CASGTGLAAYEQYF
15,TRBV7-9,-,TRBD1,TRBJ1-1,TGTGCCAGCAGTCAGACAGGGTCGAAGAGTACTGAAGCTTTCTTT,CASSQTGSKSTEAFF